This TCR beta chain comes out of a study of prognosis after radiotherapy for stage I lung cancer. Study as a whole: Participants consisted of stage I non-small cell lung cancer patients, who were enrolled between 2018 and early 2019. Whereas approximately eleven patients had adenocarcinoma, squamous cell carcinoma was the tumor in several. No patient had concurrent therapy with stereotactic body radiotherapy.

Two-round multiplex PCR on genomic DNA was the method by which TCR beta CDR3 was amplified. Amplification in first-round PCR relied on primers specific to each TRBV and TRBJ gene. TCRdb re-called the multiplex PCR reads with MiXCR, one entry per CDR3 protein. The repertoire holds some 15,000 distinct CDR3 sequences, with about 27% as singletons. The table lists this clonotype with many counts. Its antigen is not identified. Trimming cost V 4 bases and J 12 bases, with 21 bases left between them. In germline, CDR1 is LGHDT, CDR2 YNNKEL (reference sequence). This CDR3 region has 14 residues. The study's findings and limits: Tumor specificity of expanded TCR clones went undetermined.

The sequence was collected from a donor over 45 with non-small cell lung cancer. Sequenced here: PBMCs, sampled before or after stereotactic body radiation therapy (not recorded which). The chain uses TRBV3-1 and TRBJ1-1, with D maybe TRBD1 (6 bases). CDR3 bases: TGTGCCAGCAGCCCCTTGGGGGGCCCCACGGTATCTTTCTTT. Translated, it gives CASSPLGGPTVSFF. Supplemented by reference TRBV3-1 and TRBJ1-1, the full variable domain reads DTAVSQTPKYLVTQMGNDKSIKCEQNLGHDTMYWYKQDSKKFLKIMFSYNNKELIINETVPNRFSPKSPDKAHLNLHINSLELGDSAVYFCASSPLGGPTVSFFGQGTRLTVV.